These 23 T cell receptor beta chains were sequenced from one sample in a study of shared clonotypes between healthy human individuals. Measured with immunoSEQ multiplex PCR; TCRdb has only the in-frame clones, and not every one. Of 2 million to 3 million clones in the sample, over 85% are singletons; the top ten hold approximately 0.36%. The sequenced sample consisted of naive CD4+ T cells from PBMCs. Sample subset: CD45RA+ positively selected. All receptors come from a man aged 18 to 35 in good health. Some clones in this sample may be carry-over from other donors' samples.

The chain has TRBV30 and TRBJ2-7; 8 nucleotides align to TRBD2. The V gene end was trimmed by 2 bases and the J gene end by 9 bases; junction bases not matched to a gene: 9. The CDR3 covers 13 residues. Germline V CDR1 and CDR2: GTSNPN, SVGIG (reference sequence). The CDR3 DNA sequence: TGTGCCTGGAGTATTAGCGGGACCCTAGGGCAGTACTTC. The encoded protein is CAWSISGTLGQYF.

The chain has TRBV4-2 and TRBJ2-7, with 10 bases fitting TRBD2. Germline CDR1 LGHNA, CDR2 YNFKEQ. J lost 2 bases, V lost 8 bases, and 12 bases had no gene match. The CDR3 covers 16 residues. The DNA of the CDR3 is TGTGCCAGCTCCCGATTGAGCGGGAGGGGCACCTACGAGCAGTACTTC. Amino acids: CASSRLSGRGTYEQYF.

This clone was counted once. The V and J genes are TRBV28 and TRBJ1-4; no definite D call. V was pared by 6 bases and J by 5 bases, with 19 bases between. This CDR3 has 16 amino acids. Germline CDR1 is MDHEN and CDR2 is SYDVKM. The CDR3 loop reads CASRRGAARPNEKLFF. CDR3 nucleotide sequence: TGTGCCAGCAGGCGAGGCGCGGCCCGCCCGAATGAAAAACTGTTTTTT.

Written as DNA, the CDR3 is TGCAGCGTTATAGGGGGCGCCTACACTTACTCCTACGAGCAGTACTTC. Translation gives CSVIGGAYTYSYEQYF. V gene TRBV29-1 combines with J gene TRBJ2-7; 7 bases are a match to TRBD1. Germline values: CDR1 SQVTM, CDR2 ANQGSEA. Trimming took 5 bases from V and 0 from J; bases not matched to a gene: 13. The CDR3 sequence is 16 residues long.

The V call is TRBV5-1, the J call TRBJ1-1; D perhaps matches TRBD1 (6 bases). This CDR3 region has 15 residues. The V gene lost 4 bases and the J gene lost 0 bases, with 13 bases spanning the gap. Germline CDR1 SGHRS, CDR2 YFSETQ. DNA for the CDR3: TGCGCCAGCAGCCCGGACAGCCCGGTGAACACTGAAGCTTTCTTT. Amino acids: CASSPDSPVNTEAFF.

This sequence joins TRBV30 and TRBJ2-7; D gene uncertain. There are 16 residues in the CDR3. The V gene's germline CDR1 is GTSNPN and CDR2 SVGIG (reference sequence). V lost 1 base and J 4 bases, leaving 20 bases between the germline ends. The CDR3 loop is CAWSAGRSQLGYEQYF. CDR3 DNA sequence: TGTGCCTGGAGTGCCGGTAGGTCCCAGTTGGGGTACGAGCAGTACTTC.

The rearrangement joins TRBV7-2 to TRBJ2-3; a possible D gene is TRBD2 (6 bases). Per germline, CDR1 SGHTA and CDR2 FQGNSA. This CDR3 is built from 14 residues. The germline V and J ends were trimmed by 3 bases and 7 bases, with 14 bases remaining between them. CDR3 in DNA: TGTGCCAGCAGCTTCGCGGGATCAGTACATACGCAGTATTTT. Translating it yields CASSFAGSVHTQYF.

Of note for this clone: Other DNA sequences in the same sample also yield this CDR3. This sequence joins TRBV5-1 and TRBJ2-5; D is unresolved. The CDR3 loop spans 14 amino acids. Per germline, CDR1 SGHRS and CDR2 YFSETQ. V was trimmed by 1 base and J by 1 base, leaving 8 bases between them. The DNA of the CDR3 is TGCGCCAGCAGCTTGAGGGCCGCCCAAGAGACCCAGTACTTC. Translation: CASSLRAAQETQYF.

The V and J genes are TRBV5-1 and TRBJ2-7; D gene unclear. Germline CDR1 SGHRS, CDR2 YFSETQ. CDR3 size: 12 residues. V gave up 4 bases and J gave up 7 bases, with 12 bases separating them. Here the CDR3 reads CASSPGGAEQYF. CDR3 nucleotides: TGCGCCAGCAGCCCTGGTGGTGCTGAGCAGTACTTC.

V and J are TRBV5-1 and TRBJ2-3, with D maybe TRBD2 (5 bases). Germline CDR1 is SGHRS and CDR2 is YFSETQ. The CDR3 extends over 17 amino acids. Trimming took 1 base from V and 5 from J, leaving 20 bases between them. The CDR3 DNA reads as TGCGCCAGCAGCTTGTTGACCGGCCGGGGAGTTGGAGATACGCAGTATTTT. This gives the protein CASSLLTGRGVGDTQYF. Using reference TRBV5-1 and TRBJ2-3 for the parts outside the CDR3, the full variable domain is KAGVTQTPRYLIKTRGQQVTLSCSPISGHRSVSWYQQTPGQGLQFLFEYFSETQRNKGNFPGRFSGRQFSNSRSEMNVSTLELGDSALYLCASSLLTGRGVGDTQYFGPGTRLTVL.

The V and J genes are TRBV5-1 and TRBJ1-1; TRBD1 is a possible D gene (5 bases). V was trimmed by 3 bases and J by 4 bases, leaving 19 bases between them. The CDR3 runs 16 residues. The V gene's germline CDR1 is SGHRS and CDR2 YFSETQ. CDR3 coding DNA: TGCGCCAGCAGCTCGCTACAGGCCCTTCACTCCACTGAAGCTTTCTTT. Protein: CASSSLQALHSTEAFF.

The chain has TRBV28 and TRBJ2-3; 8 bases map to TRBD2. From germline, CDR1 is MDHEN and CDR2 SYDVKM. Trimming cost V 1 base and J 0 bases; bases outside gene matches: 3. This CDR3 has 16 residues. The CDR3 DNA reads TGTGCCAGCAGTTTATTATCTAGCGGGAGCACAGATACGCAGTATTTT. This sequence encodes CASSLLSSGSTDTQYF.

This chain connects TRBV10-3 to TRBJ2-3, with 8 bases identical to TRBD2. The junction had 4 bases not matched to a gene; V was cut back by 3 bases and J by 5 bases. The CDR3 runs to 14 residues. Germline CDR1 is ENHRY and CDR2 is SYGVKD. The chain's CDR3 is CAISDPGGVDTQYF. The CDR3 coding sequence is TGTGCCATCAGTGACCCGGGAGGGGTAGATACGCAGTATTTT.

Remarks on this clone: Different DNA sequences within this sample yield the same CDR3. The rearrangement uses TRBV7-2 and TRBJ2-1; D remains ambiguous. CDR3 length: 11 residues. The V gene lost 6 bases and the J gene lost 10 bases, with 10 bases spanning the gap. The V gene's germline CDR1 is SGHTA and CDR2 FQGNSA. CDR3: CASSLGWEQFF. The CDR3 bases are TGTGCCAGCAGTCTAGGATGGGAGCAGTTCTTC.

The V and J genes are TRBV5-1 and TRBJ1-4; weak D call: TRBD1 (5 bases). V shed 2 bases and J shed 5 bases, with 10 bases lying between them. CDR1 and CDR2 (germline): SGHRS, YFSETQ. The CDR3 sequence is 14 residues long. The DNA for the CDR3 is TGCGCCAGCAGCTTTGGGGCAGAGAATGAAAAACTGTTTTTT. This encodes CASSFGAENEKLFF.

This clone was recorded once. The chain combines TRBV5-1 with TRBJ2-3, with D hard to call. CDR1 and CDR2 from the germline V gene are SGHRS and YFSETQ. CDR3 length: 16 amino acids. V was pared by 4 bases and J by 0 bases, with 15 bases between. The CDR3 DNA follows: TGCGCCAGCAGCCTTCCAGACGGAGCTAGCACAGATACGCAGTATTTT. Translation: CASSLPDGASTDTQYF.

In DNA, the CDR3 is TGTGCCAGCAGCTCGGGGGGGCGAGGGTGGAATGAGCAGTTCTTC. It yields the protein CASSSGGRGWNEQFF. The chain joins TRBV5-6 to TRBJ2-1, with 8 bases that match TRBD2. V gave up 3 bases and J gave up 7 bases; unmatched junction bases: 9. The germline V gene encodes CDR1 SGHDT and CDR2 YYEEEE. This CDR3 comprises 15 residues.

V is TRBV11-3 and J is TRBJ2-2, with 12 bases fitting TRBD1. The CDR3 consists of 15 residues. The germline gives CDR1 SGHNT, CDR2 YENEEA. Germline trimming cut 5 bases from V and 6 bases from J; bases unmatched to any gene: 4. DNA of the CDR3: TGTGCCAGCAGCAAAGGGACAGGGGGCCCCGGGGAGCTGTTTTTT. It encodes CASSKGTGGPGELFF.

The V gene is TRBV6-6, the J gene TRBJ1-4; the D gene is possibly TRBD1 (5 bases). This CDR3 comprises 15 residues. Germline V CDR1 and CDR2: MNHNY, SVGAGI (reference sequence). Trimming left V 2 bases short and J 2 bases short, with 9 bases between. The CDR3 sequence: CASSYESGTNEKLFF. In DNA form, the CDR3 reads TGTGCCAGCAGTTACGAATCAGGGACTAATGAAAAACTGTTTTTT.

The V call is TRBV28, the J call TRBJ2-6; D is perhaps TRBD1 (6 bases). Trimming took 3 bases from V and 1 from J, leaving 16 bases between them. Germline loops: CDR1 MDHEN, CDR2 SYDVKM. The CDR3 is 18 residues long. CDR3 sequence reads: CASSFGYRVGSGANVLTF. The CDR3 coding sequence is TGTGCCAGCAGTTTCGGTTACAGGGTGGGTTCTGGGGCCAACGTCCTGACTTTC.

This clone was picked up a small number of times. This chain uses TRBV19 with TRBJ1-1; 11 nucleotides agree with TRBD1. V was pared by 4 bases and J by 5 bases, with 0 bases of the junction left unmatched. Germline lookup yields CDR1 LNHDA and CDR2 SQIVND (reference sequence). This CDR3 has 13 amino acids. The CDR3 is CASSRDRGTEAFF. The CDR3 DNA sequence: TGTGCCAGTAGTAGGGACAGGGGGACTGAAGCTTTCTTT.

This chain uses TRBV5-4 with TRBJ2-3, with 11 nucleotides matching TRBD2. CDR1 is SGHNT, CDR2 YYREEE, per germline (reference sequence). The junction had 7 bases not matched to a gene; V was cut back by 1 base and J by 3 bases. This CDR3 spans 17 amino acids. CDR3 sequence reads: CASSLLLAGGRTDTQYF. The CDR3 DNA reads TGTGCCAGCAGCTTGCTTTTAGCGGGAGGGCGGACAGATACGCAGTATTTT.

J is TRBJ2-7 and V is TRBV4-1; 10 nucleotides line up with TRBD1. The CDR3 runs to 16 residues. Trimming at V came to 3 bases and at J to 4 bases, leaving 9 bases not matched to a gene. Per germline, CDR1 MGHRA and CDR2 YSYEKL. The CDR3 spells CASSQTSRDRGYEQYF. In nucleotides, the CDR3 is TGCGCCAGCAGCCAGACTTCCCGGGACAGGGGTTACGAGCAGTACTTC.